What follows is one TCR beta chain and its context. Antigen: not known. The V gene lost 3 bases and the J gene lost 1 base, with 12 bases spanning the gap. From germline, CDR1 is GTSNPN and CDR2 SVGIG (reference sequence). This CDR3 contains 14 residues. This sample was taken from a study of T cell responses to AZD1222 COVID-19 vaccine. Clones were sequenced by immunoSEQ multiplex PCR, and TCRdb holds only the in-frame ones, with some missing. The sample lists 65,000 to 70,000 clones; around 78% were seen once. Study-level findings and limits: Donors in the cohort were predominantly white British and more often female, and clonal diversity was possibly underestimated. Spike-wide vaccine-associated CD4 TCRs dominated at 160-218 and 743-854.

The TCR originated in an adult who received the AZD1222 COVID-19 vaccine. This chain connects TRBV30 to TRBJ1-1, with no clear D. Source: peripheral blood, taken 28 days after the second AZD1222 dose. The CDR3 loop reads CAWRGGEGNTEAFF. The CDR3 DNA reads as TGTGCCTGGAGGGGCGGCGAAGGGAACACTGAAGCTTTCTTT.